The 26 T cell receptor beta chains presented below share a single source sample, sequenced in a study of naive and memory T cell subsets. These receptors' antigens are unknown. The beta constant-region primer was an equimolar mix of two oligonucleotides covering TRBC1 and TRBC2. Four rounds of PCR amplified the ligated cDNA using nested alpha and beta constant-region primers plus SP2. TCRdb processed the UMI-ligation and nested PCR reads anew with MiXCR; each CDR3 protein has one entry. The repertoire consists of around 160,000 distinct CDR3 sequences, with approximately 22% occurring once and the leading ten covering about 0.11%. Regarding the study as a whole: A few larger clonotypes appeared in naive repertoires, especially CD8, possibly memory cells re-expressing CD45RA.

The sample consisted of naive CD4+ T cells from blood. Receptors originate from a human donor in good health.

The rearrangement joins TRBV19 to TRBJ1-1, with D maybe TRBD1 (5 bases). Germline loops: CDR1 LNHDA, CDR2 SQIVND (reference sequence). The CDR3 is made up of 14 amino acids. Trimming took 5 bases from V and 0 from J, leaving 10 bases between them. The CDR3 reads CASSLRQMNTEAFF. In DNA, the CDR3 is TGTGCCAGTAGTCTACGACAGATGAACACTGAAGCTTTCTTT.

The chain links TRBV7-9 to TRBJ2-1, with TRBD1 as a possible D gene (7 bases). V was trimmed by 6 bases and J by 7 bases, leaving 22 bases between them. CDR1 and CDR2 (germline): SEHNR, FQNEAQ (reference sequence). This CDR3 is built from 16 residues. The CDR3: CASRTPPGSGGNEQFF. The CDR3 DNA is TGTGCCAGCAGGACTCCTCCGGGATCAGGGGGGAATGAGCAGTTCTTC.

This clonotype was found a few times. The rearrangement links TRBV6-5 to TRBJ2-1; no firm D call. Germline assignment: CDR1 MNHEY and CDR2 SVGAGI. V lost 8 bases, J lost 8 bases, and 16 bases lay in between. The CDR3 has 13 residues. The CDR3 DNA reads as TGTGCCAGCGAGTGGTATGAACCCCATGAGCAGTTCTTC. It translates to CASEWYEPHEQFF.

The chain is built from TRBV29-1 and TRBJ2-7, with unresolved D. The CDR3 contains 13 residues. The germline CDR1 and CDR2 sequences are SQVTM and ANQGSEA. Trimming took 1 base from V and 6 from J, leaving 13 bases between them. Written as DNA, the CDR3 is TGCAGCGTTGAAGTTCAAGGCGTCGGCGAGCAGTACTTC. Protein sequence: CSVEVQGVGEQYF.

The sample holds many counts of this clonotype. V is TRBV12-3 or TRBV12-4 and J is TRBJ1-5; D is unresolved. V gave up 6 bases and J gave up 0 bases, with 6 bases separating them. This CDR3 is 13 amino acids long. The CDR3 protein is CASRTDSNQPQHF. The CDR3, as DNA: TGTGCCAGCAGAACAGATAGCAATCAGCCCCAGCATTTT.

The V gene is TRBV20-1, the J gene TRBJ1-6, with 7 bases aligning to TRBD1. CDR1 and CDR2 (germline): DFQATT, SNEGSKA (reference sequence). The CDR3 contains 13 residues. V shed 6 bases and J 7 bases; nucleotides not matched to a gene: 6. In DNA form, the CDR3 reads TGCAGTGCCGACGGACAGGCCAATTCACCCCTCCACTTT. Protein: CSADGQANSPLHF.

This clonotype appeared a few times. The rearrangement joins TRBV20-1 to TRBJ1-5; 8 nucleotides agree with TRBD1. Germline CDR1 reads DFQATT; CDR2 reads SNEGSKA (reference sequence). V shed 0 bases and J 6 bases; nucleotides not matched to a gene: 10. CDR3 size: 16 residues. Here the CDR3 DNA reads TGCAGTGCTAGAGACTTCAGGACAGGGTCAGGTCAGCCCCAGCATTTT. Residues: CSARDFRTGSGQPQHF.

The CDR3 DNA reads TGTGCCAGCAGTACTTTAGCGGGAGATCTTCAAGAGACCCAGTACTTC. It is translated as CASSTLAGDLQETQYF. The rearrangement uses TRBV6-2 or TRBV6-3 and TRBJ2-5, with TRBD2 identical over 9 bases. Per germline, CDR1 MNHEY and CDR2 SVGEGT. V shed 5 bases, J shed 2 bases, and the junction held 9 bases outside the gene matches. The CDR3 contains 16 residues.

This rearrangement joins TRBV2 to TRBJ2-1, with D possibly matching TRBD1 (6 bases). Germline V gene data show CDR1 as SNHLY and CDR2 as FYNNEI. The CDR3 is 15 residues long. Trimming cost V 4 bases and J 5 bases, with 15 bases left between them. The CDR3: CASSGAGQINNEQFF. The CDR3 DNA reads as TGTGCCAGCAGTGGAGCCGGACAGATAAACAATGAGCAGTTCTTC.

The chain carries TRBV7-9 and TRBJ2-7, with TRBD1 matching over 9 bases. Looked up from germline, CDR1 is SEHNR and CDR2 is FQNEAQ (reference sequence). With 3 bases clipped from V and 3 bases from J, the junction kept 6 bases outside the gene matches. This CDR3 is built from 15 residues. The CDR3 sequence: CASSLGGTGHYEQYF. In nucleotides, the CDR3 is TGTGCCAGCAGCTTGGGAGGGACAGGGCACTACGAGCAGTACTTC.

The chain joins TRBV20-1 to TRBJ2-1; the match to TRBD2 covers 13 bases. CDR1 is DFQATT and CDR2 is SNEGSKA in the germline V gene (reference sequence). This CDR3 has 15 residues. Germline trimming cut 3 bases from V and 8 bases from J; bases unmatched to any gene: 7. CDR3 coding DNA: TGCAGTGCTAGTTTACTAGCGGGAGGGCATCATGAGCAGTTCTTC. This gives the protein CSASLLAGGHHEQFF.

This clonotype was counted a few times. The chain carries TRBV3-1 and TRBJ2-5; D possibly corresponds to TRBD2 (5 bases). The CDR3 is 15 residues long. V lost 0 bases and J 5 bases, leaving 13 bases between the germline ends. Germline CDR1 LGHDT, CDR2 YNNKEL (reference sequence). The CDR3 sequence: CASSQERGIRETQYF. CDR3 nucleotides: TGTGCCAGCAGCCAAGAACGGGGTATCCGGGAGACCCAGTACTTC.

This clonotype was found a few times. The chain carries TRBV6-5 and TRBJ2-1; 9 positions agree with TRBD1. This CDR3 is built from 15 residues. CDR1 MNHEY and CDR2 SVGAGI come from the germline V gene. Germline trimming cut 7 bases from V and 10 bases from J; bases unmatched to any gene: 14. Written as DNA, the CDR3 is TGTGCCAGCAAGGTGGGGACAGGGTTTTCCCCCGAGCAGTTCTTC. Translation: CASKVGTGFSPEQFF.

This clonotype was seen many times. V gene TRBV3-1 combines with J gene TRBJ2-7; D possibly corresponds to TRBD1 (5 bases). Germline lookup yields CDR1 LGHDT and CDR2 YNNKEL (reference sequence). V dropped 5 bases and J dropped 6 bases, with 8 bases sitting between them. The CDR3 consists of 11 residues. The CDR3 nucleotides are TGTGCCAGCAGCGAAAGGGGCGAGCAGTACTTC. Its protein product is CASSERGEQYF.

V gene TRBV19 combines with J gene TRBJ1-2, with D uncertain. Trimming took off 7 bases at V and 2 bases at J, with 14 bases between the two ends. Germline V gene data show CDR1 as LNHDA and CDR2 as SQIVND (reference sequence). There are 14 residues in the CDR3. The CDR3 loop reads CASIPGGINYGYTF. In DNA, the CDR3 is TGTGCCAGTATACCCGGAGGGATCAACTATGGCTACACCTTC.

Ten or more counts support this clonotype. The chain combines TRBV28 with TRBJ2-7; 10 nucleotides match TRBD2. Trimming removed 3 bases from V and 7 bases from J; junction bases left unmatched: 9. CDR1 is MDHEN, CDR2 SYDVKM, per germline. The CDR3 sequence is 15 residues long. The CDR3 sequence: CASSLQAGGFREQYF. CDR3 sequence (DNA): TGTGCCAGCAGTTTGCAAGCGGGAGGGTTCCGAGAGCAGTACTTC. Supplemented by reference TRBV28 and TRBJ2-7, the full variable domain reads DVKVTQSSRYLVKRTGEKVFLECVQDMDHENMFWYRQDPGLGLRLIYFSYDVKMKEKGDIPEGYSVSREKKERFSLILESASTNQTSMYLCASSLQAGGFREQYFGPGTRLTVT.

In DNA, the CDR3 is TGCAGCGTTTACAGGGCTAGCACTGAAGCTTTCTTT. Residues: CSVYRASTEAFF. V and J are TRBV29-1 and TRBJ1-1; a possible D gene is TRBD1 (6 bases). Per germline, CDR1 SQVTM and CDR2 ANQGSEA. The CDR3 totals 12 residues. Deletions cut 5 bases from V and 4 bases from J, with 11 bases between. The full variable domain, in which reference TRBV29-1 and TRBJ1-1 provide the parts outside the CDR3, is SAVISQKPSRDICQRGTSLTIQCQVDSQVTMMFWYRQQPGQSLTLIATANQGSEATYESGFVIDKFPISRPNLTFSTLTVSNMSPEDSSIYLCSVYRASTEAFFGQGTRLTVV.

This chain uses TRBV6-6 with TRBJ2-1; D call uncertain. The CDR3 consists of 13 residues. Germline CDR1 reads MNHNY; CDR2 reads SVGAGI (reference sequence). The V end was cut by 5 bases, the J end by 8 bases, with 13 bases between. The chain's CDR3 is CASSPVRDHEQFF. The CDR3 nucleotides are TGTGCCAGCAGTCCGGTCCGCGACCATGAGCAGTTCTTC.

A few counts support this clonotype. The chain uses TRBV5-1 and TRBJ2-3, with TRBD1 identical over 7 bases. In germline, CDR1 is SGHRS, CDR2 YFSETQ. This CDR3 spans 16 amino acids. V was pared by 3 bases and J by 1 base, with 8 bases of the junction left unmatched. CDR3 sequence (DNA): TGCGCCAGCAGCTCCCGACAGGGTCGGGGCACAGATACGCAGTATTTT. Translated, it gives CASSSRQGRGTDTQYF.

The chain uses TRBV18 and TRBJ2-7; D may be TRBD1 (5 bases). The ends were cut back, 3 bases at V and 2 bases at J, with 11 bases in the middle. CDR1 is KGHSH and CDR2 is LQKENI in the germline V gene. CDR3 size: 14 residues. Here the CDR3 reads CASSPPDNTYEQYF. The CDR3 bases are TGTGCCAGCTCACCCCCGGACAATACCTACGAGCAGTACTTC.

To note about this clonotype: This may arise from a read error, as a much more abundant clone is one base away. The chain joins TRBV29-1 to TRBJ2-2; the match to TRBD2 covers 9 bases. Per germline, CDR1 SQVTM and CDR2 ANQGSEA. This CDR3 has 14 residues. The CDR3 reads CGVAWTSATGELFF. CDR3 nucleotide sequence: TGCGGCGTGGCCTGGACTAGCGCGACCGGGGAGCTGTTTTTT.

This clonotype has more than one count but fewer than ten. The chain carries TRBV7-3 and TRBJ2-3, with D perhaps TRBD2 (6 bases). V dropped 5 bases and J dropped 12 bases, with 18 bases sitting between them. The CDR3 is made up of 13 amino acids. Germline V gene sequence: CDR1 SGHTA, CDR2 FQGTGA. CDR3 sequence: CASSGGPRAAQYF. The CDR3 coding sequence is TGTGCCAGCAGCGGAGGGCCACGGGCCGCCCAGTATTTT.

This clonotype was found many times. This rearrangement joins TRBV12-3 or TRBV12-4 to TRBJ2-1; 11 bases match TRBD2. CDR3 size: 15 residues. V dropped 2 bases and J dropped 8; count of bases not matched to a gene: 5. The DNA for the CDR3 is TGTGCCAGCAGTTTACGGCTAGCGGGAGGATATGAGCAGTTCTTC. Translation gives CASSLRLAGGYEQFF.

This clonotype has only a few counts. The J gene is TRBJ2-5, the V gene TRBV15, with no clear D. The V gene lost 7 bases and the J gene lost 3 bases, with 12 bases spanning the gap. This CDR3 has 13 residues. CDR1 and CDR2 (germline): LNHNV, YYDKDF (reference sequence). CDR3 in DNA: TGTGCCACCACAGCTCGGCTGGAAGAGACCCAGTACTTC. This translates into CATTARLEETQYF. The full variable domain, rest sourced from reference TRBV15 and TRBJ2-5, is DAMVIQNPRYQVTQFGKPVTLSCSQTLNHNVMYWYQQKSSQAPKLLFHYYDKDFNNEADTPDNFQSRRPNTSFCFLDIRSPGLGDTAMYLCATTARLEETQYFGPGTRLLVL.

The chain couples TRBV5-1 to TRBJ1-2; D is ambiguous. V was cut by 7 bases and J by 5 bases, with 18 bases left in between. This CDR3 spans 14 amino acids. The germline CDR1 and CDR2 sequences are SGHRS and YFSETQ. DNA for the CDR3: TGCGCCAGCCGAGGGCCAGGTCAAGGGTATGGCTACACCTTC. Translation: CASRGPGQGYGYTF.

The table lists this clonotype with a few counts. The CDR3 reads CASSETSRGQETQYF. The CDR3 DNA reads as TGTGCCAGCAGTGAAACAAGCAGGGGCCAAGAGACCCAGTACTTC. This chain links TRBV25-1 with TRBJ2-5, with a tentative D call TRBD1 (6 bases). The CDR3 is 15 amino acids. Deletions cut 2 bases from V and 1 base from J, with 11 bases between. Germline CDR1 is MGHDK and CDR2 is SYGVNS.